What follows are 18 T cell receptor beta chains derived from one specimen sequenced in a study of T cell responses to AZD1222 COVID-19 vaccine. Data came from immunoSEQ multiplex PCR; TCRdb stores just in-frame clones and leaves some out. The sample carries roughly 99,000 clones, roughly 90% recorded once. The input for sequencing was peripheral blood, taken on day 0 of AZD1222 vaccination. The source of these receptors is an adult in good health.

The chain is built from TRBV5-5 and TRBJ1-4; D gene ambiguous. This CDR3 contains 11 residues. CDR1 and CDR2 (germline): SGHKS, YYEKEE (reference sequence). The germline V and J ends were trimmed by 1 base and 5 bases, with 0 bases remaining between them. The CDR3 region has the DNA TGTGCCAGCAGCTTGAATGAAAAACTGTTTTTT. It encodes CASSLNEKLFF.

The chain has TRBV7-8 and TRBJ2-7; 10 bases match TRBD2. The V gene end was trimmed by 1 base and the J gene end by 3 bases; junction bases not matched to a gene: 3. Germline CDR1 SGHVS, CDR2 FQNEAQ. The CDR3 has 15 amino acids. The chain's CDR3 is CASSLETSGIYEQYF. The CDR3 nucleotides are TGTGCCAGCAGCTTAGAAACTAGCGGGATCTACGAGCAGTACTTC.

This sequence joins TRBV9 and TRBJ1-1; D perhaps matches TRBD1 (5 bases). The CDR3 contains 15 residues. Trimming left V 4 bases short and J 1 base short, with 14 bases between. The V gene's germline CDR1 is SGDLS and CDR2 YYNGEE. Here the CDR3 DNA reads TGTGCCAGCAGCACCACCGGGGACGGGAACACTGAAGCTTTCTTT. This translates into CASSTTGDGNTEAFF.

This chain connects TRBV28 to TRBJ2-7, with a possible D match to TRBD1 (6 bases). Germline CDR1 reads MDHEN; CDR2 reads SYDVKM. With 2 bases removed from V and 6 bases from J, the gap between germline ends came to 17 bases. This CDR3 is 15 amino acids long. CDR3 residues: CASSLPQGPASEQYF. In DNA form, the CDR3 reads TGTGCCAGCAGTTTACCCCAGGGGCCCGCCTCCGAGCAGTACTTC.

The CDR3 loop is CASSTIPGTSGRANTGELFF. CDR3 DNA: TGTGCCAGCAGTACTATTCCCGGGACTAGCGGGAGGGCGAACACCGGGGAGCTGTTTTTT. The V and J genes are TRBV21-1 and TRBJ2-2; no DNA check was done on the table's D call, TRBD2. TRBV21-1 is assigned pseudogene status. The CDR3 sequence is 20 residues long.

With respect to this clone: This specimen includes other DNA sequences encoding the same CDR3. This CDR3 reads CASSYGPVYEQYF. CDR3 nucleotide sequence: TGTGCCAGCAGTTACGGTCCGGTCTACGAGCAGTACTTC. The rearrangement links TRBV6-2 or TRBV6-3 to TRBJ2-7, with D uncertain. The CDR3 covers 13 residues. Looked up from germline, CDR1 is MNHEY and CDR2 is SVGEGT. With 2 bases removed from V and 3 bases from J, the gap between germline ends came to 8 bases.

V usage is TRBV7-6 and J usage is TRBJ2-2, with 9 bases that match TRBD2. This CDR3 contains 16 residues. CDR1 SGHVS and CDR2 FNYEAQ come from the germline V gene. After removal of 1 base from V and 2 bases from J, the junction contained 2 bases not matched to a gene. The CDR3: CASSLELAGNTGELFF. The CDR3 nucleotides read TGTGCCAGCAGCTTAGAACTAGCGGGTAACACCGGGGAGCTGTTTTTT.

This rearrangement joins TRBV24-1 to TRBJ2-7; 14 bases agree with TRBD2. This CDR3 is 15 amino acids long. Losses at the gene ends were 3 bases for V and 6 bases for J; bases not matched to a gene: 3. Germline-derived CDR1 and CDR2 are KGHDR and SFDVKD. The CDR3 region has the DNA TGTGCCACCAGTGATGGGACTAGCGGGAGAGGCGAGCAGTACTTC. Its protein is CATSDGTSGRGEQYF.

The genes are TRBV7-2 and TRBJ2-7; 7 bases are shared with TRBD2. This CDR3 is built from 16 residues. Germline V lookup: CDR1 SGHTA, CDR2 FQGNSA. With 8 bases clipped from V and 0 bases from J, the junction kept 13 bases outside the gene matches. The CDR3 DNA is TGTGCCAGCGGTCCGGGCTGGGGGGGACCCTCCTACGAGCAGTACTTC. This sequence encodes CASGPGWGGPSYEQYF.

This chain joins TRBV19 and TRBJ2-2; TRBD2 agrees at 7 bases. Germline V gene lookup returns CDR1 LNHDA and CDR2 SQIVND (reference sequence). Trimming removed 8 bases from V and 4 bases from J; junction bases left unmatched: 7. The CDR3 is made up of 14 amino acids. The chain's CDR3 is CASLFAGATGELFF. CDR3 DNA: TGTGCCAGTTTATTTGCGGGAGCCACCGGGGAGCTGTTTTTT.

This rearrangement joins TRBV3-1 (or the pseudogene TRBV3-2) to TRBJ2-1; D is undetermined. Trimming took off 3 bases at V and 0 bases at J, with 9 bases between the two ends. This CDR3 has 15 amino acids. The germline V gene encodes CDR1 LGHDT and CDR2 YNNKEL (reference sequence). Here the CDR3 DNA reads TGTGCCAGCAGCCACCCCGGTAACTCCTACAATGAGCAGTTCTTC. This gives the protein CASSHPGNSYNEQFF.

In its sample, this clone was seen once. This rearrangement joins TRBV19 to TRBJ2-2, with D unresolved. The length of the CDR3 is 15 residues. Between the trimmed V and J ends, which lost 6 bases and 1 base, there was a span of 12 bases. Germline assignment: CDR1 LNHDA and CDR2 SQIVND (reference sequence). CDR3 region: CASRGQGRNTGELFF. CDR3 in DNA: TGTGCCAGTAGGGGCCAAGGGCGGAACACCGGGGAGCTGTTTTTT.

The rearrangement uses TRBV2 and TRBJ2-7; 10 positions match TRBD2. The germline V gene has CDR1 SNHLY and CDR2 FYNNEI. The CDR3 contains 15 residues. V gave up 4 bases and J gave up 1 base; unmatched junction bases: 4. The CDR3 is CASSGTSGYSYEQYF. The CDR3 coding sequence is TGTGCCAGCAGTGGGACTAGCGGTTATTCCTACGAGCAGTACTTC.

A single count supports this clone. This chain connects TRBV24-1 to TRBJ2-7; 7 positions match TRBD2. The CDR3 totals 13 residues. Germline V gene data show CDR1 as KGHDR and CDR2 as SFDVKD. Trimming at V came to 1 base and at J to 6 bases, leaving 2 bases not matched to a gene. This CDR3 reads CATSDLAGREQYF. The CDR3 nucleotides are TGTGCCACCAGTGATTTAGCGGGACGCGAGCAGTACTTC.

This clone was detected only once. The gene calls are TRBV7-9 and TRBJ1-1; the match to TRBD1 covers 9 bases. Germline values: CDR1 SEHNR, CDR2 FQNEAQ (reference sequence). The CDR3 consists of 16 residues. Trimming at V came to 4 bases and at J to 6 bases, leaving 12 bases not matched to a gene. The CDR3 bases are TGTGCCAGCAGCTGGAGTGAGGGACAGGGCCAACCTGAAGCTTTCTTT. It codes for CASSWSEGQGQPEAFF. Combining the CDR3 with reference TRBV7-9 and TRBJ1-1 gives the whole variable domain DTGVSQNPRHKITKRGQNVTFRCDPISEHNRLYWYRQTLGQGPEFLTYFQNEAQLEKSRLLSDRFSAERPKGSFSTLEIQRTEQGDSAMYLCASSWSEGQGQPEAFFGQGTRLTVV.

The chain couples TRBV10-3 to TRBJ2-1, with D perhaps TRBD2 (6 bases). The CDR3 has 14 residues. From germline, CDR1 is ENHRY and CDR2 SYGVKD. V lost 0 bases to trimming and J lost 10 bases, with 13 bases between them. The CDR3 DNA follows: TGTGCCATCAGTGAGTCGACTCGTGGGAGGGAGCAGTTCTTC. This translates into CAISESTRGREQFF.

The rearrangement links TRBV28 to TRBJ2-3; 7 bases are a match to TRBD2. V lost 4 bases, J lost 6 bases, and 22 bases stayed unmatched. This CDR3 region has 19 residues. Germline V gene data show CDR1 as MDHEN and CDR2 as SYDVKM. The CDR3 region is CASSSSRSLGASGIDTQYF. The CDR3 DNA is TGTGCCAGCAGTTCCTCCCGATCACTCGGGGCTAGCGGCATCGATACGCAGTATTTT.

This chain links TRBV28 with TRBJ1-5; 8 bases are a match to TRBD1. Unmatched junction bases numbered 2, after V lost 5 bases and J lost 2 bases. The CDR3 has 14 amino acids. The germline CDR1 and CDR2 sequences are MDHEN and SYDVKM. The CDR3 region has the DNA TGTGCCAGCAGTCGGACAGGGCGCAATCAGCCCCAGCATTTT. It translates to CASSRTGRNQPQHF.